This record concerns one TCR beta chain sequence. This entry is derived from a study of T-cell reconstitution after alpha-beta-depleted transplantation in children. CDR1 DFQATT and CDR2 SNEGSKA come from the germline V gene (reference sequence). The CDR3 runs to 16 residues. The trim removed 2 bases at V and 7 bases at J, leaving 17 bases unmatched. Library preparation (for TCRbeta) was performed with unique molecular identifiers. TCRdb used MiXCR to reprocess the PCR reads, holding one entry per CDR3 protein. This table holds about 240,000 distinct CDR3 sequences, about 26% found once. This chain links TRBV20-1 with TRBJ2-7; TRBD2 matches 7 bases. The sequencing used PBMCs, collected before TCRalphabeta/CD19-depleted stem cell transplant. The TCR sequence derives from a girl aged 2-10 years with Fanconi anemia, due to receive a stem cell transplant. The CDR3 here is CSARKVDGRLGGEQYF. In nucleotides, the CDR3 is TGCAGTGCTAGAAAAGTAGACGGAAGACTGGGGGGGGAGCAGTACTTC.